This TCR beta chain was captured by sequencing in a study of T-cell reconstitution after alpha-beta-depleted transplantation in children. CDR1 and CDR2 from the germline V gene are SEHNR and FQNEAQ (reference sequence). V was pared by 5 bases and J by 5 bases, with 12 bases between. This CDR3 has 13 residues. This clonotype was detected only a few times. The authors prepared the TCRbeta library with unique molecular identifiers. TCRdb re-derived calls from the PCR reads in MiXCR, one entry per CDR3 protein. The sample yields some 550,000 distinct CDR3 sequences, around 17% seen once. The sequence was collected from a human donor who donated a stem cell graft to a child with acute lymphoblastic leukemia. The V call is TRBV7-9, the J call TRBJ2-5; TRBD2 is a possible D gene (5 bases). The input for sequencing was PBMCs from the stem cell graft donor, taken from the stem cell graft. This CDR3 is CASSHQEVETQYF. The CDR3 DNA sequence: TGTGCCAGCAGCCATCAGGAGGTGGAGACCCAGTACTTC.